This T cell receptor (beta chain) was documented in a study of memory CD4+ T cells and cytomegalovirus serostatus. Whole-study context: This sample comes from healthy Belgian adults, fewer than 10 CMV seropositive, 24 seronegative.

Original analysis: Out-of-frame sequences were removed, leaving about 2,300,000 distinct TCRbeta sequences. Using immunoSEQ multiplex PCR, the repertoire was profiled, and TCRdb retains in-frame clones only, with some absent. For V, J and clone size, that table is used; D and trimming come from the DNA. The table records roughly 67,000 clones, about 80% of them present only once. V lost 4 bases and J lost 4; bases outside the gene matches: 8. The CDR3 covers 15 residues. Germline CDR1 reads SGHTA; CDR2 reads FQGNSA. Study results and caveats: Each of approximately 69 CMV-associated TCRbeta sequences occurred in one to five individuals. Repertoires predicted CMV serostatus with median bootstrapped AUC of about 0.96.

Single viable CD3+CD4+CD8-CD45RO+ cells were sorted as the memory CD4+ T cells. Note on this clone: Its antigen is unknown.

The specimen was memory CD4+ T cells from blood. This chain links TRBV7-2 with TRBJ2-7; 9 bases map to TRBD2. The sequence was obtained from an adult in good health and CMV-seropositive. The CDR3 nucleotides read TGTGCCAGCAGCTCGTATAGCGGGAGTCCGTACGAGCAGTACTTC. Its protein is CASSSYSGSPYEQYF.